Presented here are 8 T cell receptor beta chains from one specimen sequenced in a study of shared clonotypes between healthy human individuals. The table came from immunoSEQ multiplex PCR; TCRdb's copy has only in-frame clones and leaves some out. There are some 2.4 million clones in the sample; roughly 93% occur only once, and more than 0.35% lies in the top ten. Material for sequencing was naive CD4+ T cells from PBMCs. Subset of the sample: CD45RA+ positively selected. These receptors were collected from a man aged 18 to 30 in good health. Some clones in this sample may be carry-over from other donors' samples.

The rearrangement uses TRBV5-4 and TRBJ2-7; D call uncertain. Germline lookup yields CDR1 SGHNT and CDR2 YYREEE (reference sequence). The V gene lost 4 bases and the J gene lost 3 bases, with 14 bases spanning the gap. This CDR3 is built from 14 residues. Here the CDR3 DNA reads TGTGCCAGCAGCCGGGTCCCGACAATCTACGAGCAGTACTTC. As protein: CASSRVPTIYEQYF.

The chain combines TRBV28 with TRBJ2-5; D is perhaps TRBD1 (6 bases). The germline gives CDR1 MDHEN, CDR2 SYDVKM. The length of the CDR3 is 17 residues. V lost 3 bases, J lost 2 bases, and 19 bases lay in between. The CDR3 DNA reads TGTGCCAGCAGTTTGGCTGGGGGCTCGGGACGTCAAGAGACCCAGTACTTC. Its protein product is CASSLAGGSGRQETQYF.

The CDR3 DNA follows: TGTGCCAGCAGTGTAAGGGGCTCCGGTCAGCCCCAGCATTTT. Translated: CASSVRGSGQPQHF. The rearrangement uses TRBV2 and TRBJ1-5; weak D call: TRBD1 (5 bases). V was trimmed by 4 bases and J by 6 bases, leaving 13 bases between them. This CDR3 contains 14 residues. CDR1 is SNHLY and CDR2 is FYNNEI in the germline V gene.

The chain combines TRBV7-9 with TRBJ1-6, with D maybe TRBD1 (5 bases). V lost 1 base, J lost 5 bases, and 9 bases lay in between. The CDR3 covers 15 residues. CDR1 is SEHNR and CDR2 is FQNEAQ in the germline V gene (reference sequence). The CDR3 is CASSLVREDNSPLHF. The CDR3 DNA reads TGTGCCAGCAGCTTAGTCAGGGAGGATAATTCACCCCTCCACTTT.

CDR3 DNA: TGTGCCAGCAAAGGACAGGGAATAGATACGCAGTATTTT. This gives the protein CASKGQGIDTQYF. The J gene is TRBJ2-3, the V gene TRBV6-1; 8 bases are shared with TRBD1. Trimming at V came to 7 bases and at J to 5 bases, leaving 5 bases not matched to a gene. The CDR3 runs 13 residues. Germline assignment: CDR1 MNHNS and CDR2 SASEGT.

This clone turned up a few times. The rearrangement joins TRBV28 to TRBJ1-2, with TRBD1 as a possible D gene (5 bases). Germline CDR1 reads MDHEN; CDR2 reads SYDVKM. CDR3 size: 13 residues. V was trimmed by 8 bases and J by 4 bases, leaving 14 bases between them. The CDR3 DNA is TGTGCCAGCGGGATTCCCAGGGCCTATGGCTACACCTTC. This translates into CASGIPRAYGYTF.

This chain joins TRBV29-1 and TRBJ1-5; TRBD1 might be the D (5 bases). V dropped 2 bases and J dropped 6 bases, with 11 bases sitting between them. Germline V gives CDR1 SQVTM, CDR2 ANQGSEA. This CDR3 region has 13 residues. CDR3 loop: CSVESGGGQPQHF. The DNA of the CDR3 is TGCAGCGTTGAAAGTGGGGGGGGTCAGCCCCAGCATTTT.

The count of this clone is one. This sequence joins TRBV6-1 and TRBJ1-5; D uncertain. This CDR3 comprises 9 residues. CDR1 and CDR2 (germline): MNHNS, SASEGT. As DNA, the CDR3 is TGTGCTCGCCGGAGGGCCCAGCATTTT. Its translation: CARRRAQHF.